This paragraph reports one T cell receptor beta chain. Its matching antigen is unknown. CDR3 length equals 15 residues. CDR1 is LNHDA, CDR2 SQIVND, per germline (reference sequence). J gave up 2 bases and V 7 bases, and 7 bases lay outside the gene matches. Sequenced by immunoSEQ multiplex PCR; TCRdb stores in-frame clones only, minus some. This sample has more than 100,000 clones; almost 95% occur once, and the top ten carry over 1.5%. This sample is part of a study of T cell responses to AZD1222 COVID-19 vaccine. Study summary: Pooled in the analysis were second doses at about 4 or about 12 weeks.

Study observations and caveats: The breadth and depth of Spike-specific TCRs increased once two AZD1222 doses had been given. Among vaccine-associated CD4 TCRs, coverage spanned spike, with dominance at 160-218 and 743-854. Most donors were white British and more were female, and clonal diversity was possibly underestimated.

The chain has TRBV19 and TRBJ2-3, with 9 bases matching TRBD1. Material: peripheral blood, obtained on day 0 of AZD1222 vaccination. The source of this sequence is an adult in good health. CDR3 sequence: CASTPGQGFTDTQYF. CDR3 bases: TGTGCCAGTACCCCGGGACAGGGTTTCACAGATACGCAGTATTTT. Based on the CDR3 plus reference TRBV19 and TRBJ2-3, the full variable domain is DGGITQSPKYLFRKEGQNVTLSCEQNLNHDAMYWYRQDPGQGLRLIYYSQIVNDFQKGDIAEGYSVSREKKESFPLTVTSAQKNPTAFYLCASTPGQGFTDTQYFGPGTRLTVL.